One and the same sample provided the 25 T cell receptor beta chains below, sequenced in a study of vaccination effects on CD4 cells after COVID-19. In the ViraFEST assay, antigen-specific CD4+ clonotypes were identified by expansion after peptide-pool stimulation. Cultured cells yielded isolated CD4+ T cells after 10 days. The vaccine given was either BNT162b2 or mRNA-1273, in two doses. Their cognate antigens are unknown. Clones were sequenced by immunoSEQ multiplex PCR, and TCRdb holds only the in-frame ones, with some missing. The sample carries fewer than 25,000 clones, around 70% recorded once. The sample here was CD4+ T cells from PBMCs cultured with HCoV-NL63 spike peptides, taken after COVID-19 vaccination. The origin of the receptors is a human donor who received a COVID-19 vaccine.

This chain uses TRBV9 with TRBJ1-2, with 7 bases identical to TRBD1. This CDR3 is 16 amino acids long. The germline V gene has CDR1 SGDLS and CDR2 YYNGEE. V was pared by 4 bases and J by 6 bases, with 15 bases of the junction left unmatched. The CDR3 loop is CASSPNQGGSTHGYTF. The CDR3 nucleotides are TGTGCCAGCAGCCCTAACCAGGGGGGGTCTACCCATGGCTACACCTTC.

This chain links TRBV5-1 with TRBJ2-3; no clear D gene. V was pared by 1 base and J by 6 bases, with 9 bases between. This CDR3 comprises 13 residues. CDR1 and CDR2 (germline): SGHRS, YFSETQ. The CDR3 nucleotides are TGCGCCAGCAGCTTGCATTTGGGGGATACGCAGTATTTT. Translation: CASSLHLGDTQYF. Full variable domain (rest looked up from reference TRBV5-1 and TRBJ2-3): KAGVTQTPRYLIKTRGQQVTLSCSPISGHRSVSWYQQTPGQGLQFLFEYFSETQRNKGNFPGRFSGRQFSNSRSEMNVSTLELGDSALYLCASSLHLGDTQYFGPGTRLTVL.

The chain's CDR3 is CASSPNAGDEQYF. The CDR3 DNA reads as TGTGCCAGCTCACCTAACGCAGGGGACGAGCAGTACTTC. V is TRBV18 and J is TRBJ2-7; TRBD1 is a possible D gene (6 bases). CDR1 and CDR2 from the germline V gene are KGHSH and LQKENI. Trimming pared 3 bases from V and 5 bases from J, leaving 11 bases between. This CDR3 is built from 13 residues.

This clone was detected only a few times. The chain links TRBV18 to TRBJ2-7, with D perhaps TRBD1 (6 bases). Trimming took off 3 bases at V and 3 bases at J, with 9 bases between the two ends. Germline V CDR1 and CDR2: KGHSH, LQKENI. The CDR3 is 13 residues long. CDR3 residues: CASSPEDSYEQYF. The CDR3 DNA reads TGTGCCAGCTCACCCGAGGACAGCTACGAGCAGTACTTC.

This rearrangement joins TRBV7-9 to TRBJ1-4; D is possibly TRBD1 (6 bases). Trimming left V 8 bases short and J 1 base short, with 11 bases between. The CDR3 totals 14 residues. Germline V gives CDR1 SEHNR, CDR2 FQNEAQ (reference sequence). This chain's CDR3 is CASLEGQTNEKLFF. CDR3 nucleotide sequence: TGTGCCAGCTTGGAGGGACAAACTAATGAAAAACTGTTTTTT.

This clone showed up just once. The rearrangement uses TRBV10-1 and TRBJ2-3; D uncertain. Germline CDR1 is WNHNN and CDR2 is SYGVQD (reference sequence). V lost 5 bases and J lost 4, with 10 bases in between. CDR3 length: 13 amino acids. The CDR3 here is CASSLDGADTQYF. CDR3 sequence (DNA): TGCGCCAGCAGTCTAGACGGAGCAGATACGCAGTATTTT.

This CDR3 is CASSFRSGFGYTF. The CDR3 bases are TGTGCCAGCAGTTTTCGATCCGGGTTTGGCTACACCTTC. V and J are TRBV12-3 or TRBV12-4 and TRBJ1-2; the D is unclear. The CDR3 length is 13 residues. The V gene lost 3 bases and the J gene lost 7 bases, with 12 bases spanning the gap.

V usage is TRBV19 and J usage is TRBJ1-5, with D hard to call. Trimming removed 7 bases from V and 3 bases from J, with 10 bases in between. Germline V lookup: CDR1 LNHDA, CDR2 SQIVND (reference sequence). The CDR3 covers 13 residues. Here the CDR3 DNA reads TGTGCCAGTACCCTTGGACCCAATCAGCCCCAGCATTTT. It codes for CASTLGPNQPQHF.

The chain couples TRBV5-1 to TRBJ1-4; no clear D. Trimming took 0 bases from V and 7 from J, leaving 7 bases between them. Germline V gene data show CDR1 as SGHRS and CDR2 as YFSETQ. This CDR3 is built from 13 residues. The CDR3 region is CASSLDVGEKLFF. CDR3 in DNA: TGCGCCAGCAGCTTGGACGTTGGTGAAAAACTGTTTTTT.

This clone has just a few counts. The chain employs TRBV10-2 and TRBJ2-3; 7 nucleotides line up with TRBD2. With 5 bases clipped from V and 0 bases from J, the junction kept 5 bases outside the gene matches. There are 15 residues in the CDR3. Germline V gene lookup returns CDR1 WSHSY and CDR2 SAAADI. The DNA for the CDR3 is TGCGCCAGCAGTTGGGACTATTCTAGCACAGATACGCAGTATTTT. Translation gives CASSWDYSSTDTQYF.

This chain joins TRBV6-1 and TRBJ2-7, with D hard to call. Per germline, CDR1 MNHNS and CDR2 SASEGT. The CDR3 extends over 16 amino acids. V was shortened by 1 base and J by 3 bases, with 16 bases between the two germline ends. The CDR3 protein is CASSEEGVGNFYEQYF. The CDR3 nucleotides are TGTGCCAGCAGTGAAGAGGGTGTGGGGAACTTCTACGAGCAGTACTTC.

The chain has TRBV3-1 (or the pseudogene TRBV3-2) and TRBJ1-3; D is possibly TRBD1 (6 bases). This CDR3 is 14 amino acids long. Trimming pared 5 bases from V and 3 bases from J, leaving 11 bases between. Per the germline V gene, CDR1 is LGHDT and CDR2 is YNNKEL (reference sequence). CDR3 in amino acids: CASSWTASGNTIYF. DNA of the CDR3: TGTGCCAGCAGCTGGACAGCTAGTGGAAACACCATATATTTT.

This clone occurred a few times. V gene TRBV5-6 combines with J gene TRBJ1-6; D is ambiguous. The V end lost 6 bases, the J end lost 9 bases, and 19 bases lay between the germline ends. The germline V gene encodes CDR1 SGHDT and CDR2 YYEEEE. The CDR3 is 15 amino acids. The CDR3 reads CASIRGLSGASPLHF. The CDR3 DNA reads TGTGCCAGCATCCGCGGGTTATCGGGAGCTTCACCCCTCCACTTT. Full variable domain (missing parts from reference TRBV5-6 and TRBJ1-6): DAGVTQSPTHLIKTRGQQVTLRCSPKSGHDTVSWYQQALGQGPQFIFQYYEEEERQRGNFPDRFSGHQFPNYSSELNVNALLLGDSALYLCASIRGLSGASPLHFGNGTRLTVT.

The V call is TRBV5-6, the J call TRBJ1-2; a possible D gene is TRBD1 (6 bases). V was clipped by 4 bases and J by 5 bases, with 24 bases between them. CDR1 SGHDT and CDR2 YYEEEE come from the germline V gene. CDR3 length: 17 residues. The CDR3 spells CASSIPDVTGGRYGYTF. CDR3 in DNA: TGTGCCAGCAGCATCCCTGACGTGACAGGAGGACGGTATGGCTACACCTTC.

The J gene is TRBJ2-1, the V gene TRBV6-5; 8 bases are shared with TRBD2. The length of the CDR3 is 15 residues. The germline V gene encodes CDR1 MNHEY and CDR2 SVGAGI. The ends lost 5 bases at V and 0 bases at J; junction bases unmatched: 3. The CDR3 region has the DNA TGTGCCAGCAGTATGGGACTAGTCTCCTACAATGAGCAGTTCTTC. Its translation: CASSMGLVSYNEQFF.

The sample holds one count of this clone. This sequence joins TRBV3-1 (or the pseudogene TRBV3-2) and TRBJ1-1; D possibly corresponds to TRBD1 (5 bases). This CDR3 spans 18 amino acids. Germline CDR1 LGHDT, CDR2 YNNKEL (reference sequence). V lost 1 base, J lost 4 bases, and 22 bases lay in between. The CDR3 bases are TGTGCCAGCAGCCAAGGAGTGATTGGGGTGGGGGGTAGCACTGAAGCTTTCTTT. This codes for CASSQGVIGVGGSTEAFF.

The chain is built from TRBV6-6 and TRBJ2-3; 11 bases match TRBD2. The V and J ends lost 6 bases and 2 bases, in that order; junction bases with no gene match: 7. The germline CDR1 and CDR2 sequences are MNHNY and SVGAGI (reference sequence). CDR3 length: 16 amino acids. CDR3 DNA sequence: TGTGCCAGCAGACCCCTAGCGGGGGGTTTCACAGATACGCAGTATTTT. It translates to CASRPLAGGFTDTQYF.

CDR3 in amino acids: CASSAMWASGANEQFF. DNA of the CDR3: TGTGCCAGCAGTGCAATGTGGGCTAGCGGGGCCAATGAGCAGTTCTTC. The V gene is TRBV25-1, the J gene TRBJ2-1, with 9 nucleotides matching TRBD2. CDR1 is MGHDK, CDR2 SYGVNS, per germline. The CDR3 contains 16 residues. V lost 4 bases to trimming and J lost 6 bases; unmatched junction nucleotides: 10.

The chain uses TRBV3-1 (or the pseudogene TRBV3-2) and TRBJ2-1; TRBD2 agrees at 8 bases. This CDR3 region has 16 residues. J gave up 4 bases and V 1 base, and 6 bases lay outside the gene matches. Germline V gives CDR1 LGHDT, CDR2 YNNKEL (reference sequence). The CDR3 DNA follows: TGTGCCAGCAGCCAAGTCAGCTCTAGCGGGTACAATGAGCAGTTCTTC. This sequence encodes CASSQVSSSGYNEQFF.

The chain employs TRBV25-1 and TRBJ1-6; D perhaps matches TRBD1 (5 bases). V lost 4 bases and J lost 0, with 13 bases in between. CDR1 is MGHDK and CDR2 is SYGVNS in the germline V gene. The length of the CDR3 is 17 residues. The CDR3 DNA follows: TGTGCCAGCAGTGGAGAGGGGCCCAGCTCCTATAATTCACCCCTCCACTTT. This codes for CASSGEGPSSYNSPLHF.

This clone was recorded a few times. The V and J genes are TRBV5-1 and TRBJ1-1, with D hard to call. CDR3 length: 13 residues. Per germline, CDR1 SGHRS and CDR2 YFSETQ. Trimming shortened V by 3 bases and J by 6 bases, and 12 bases separated the two germline ends. CDR3 DNA: TGCGCCAGCAGCTCAACCTACGACGCTGAAGCTTTCTTT. It translates to CASSSTYDAEAFF.

Turning to this clone: One junction end does not reproduce the germline sequence, and a read error may be involved. The chain recombines TRBV7-9 with TRBJ1-1; 7 bases map to TRBD1. Germline CDR1 SEHNR, CDR2 FQNEAQ (reference sequence). This CDR3 is 15 amino acids long. The CDR3 here is CVSRRQGLQNTEAFF. DNA for the CDR3: TGTGTCAGCAGACGACAGGGCTTACAGAACACTGAAGCTTTCTTT.

The V call is TRBV6-7, the J call TRBJ2-7, with TRBD2 matching 9 bases. TRBV6-7 is an ORF for which the function is uncertain. This CDR3 has 15 amino acids. V dropped 7 bases and J dropped 1; count of bases not matched to a gene: 8. The CDR3 loop is CASTREREDSYEQYF. CDR3 in DNA: TGTGCCAGCACCCGCGAGCGGGAGGATTCCTACGAGCAGTACTTC.

The V gene is TRBV25-1, the J gene TRBJ2-3, with 8 nucleotides matching TRBD2. The CDR3 runs 14 residues. Germline V gives CDR1 MGHDK, CDR2 SYGVNS. V lost 10 bases, J lost 2 bases, and 8 bases stayed unmatched. Here the CDR3 reads CATGKRGLTDTQYF. The DNA of the CDR3 is TGTGCCACCGGGAAGCGGGGGCTCACAGATACGCAGTATTTT. Based on the CDR3 plus reference TRBV25-1 and TRBJ2-3, the full variable domain is EADIYQTPRYLVIGTGKKITLECSQTMGHDKMYWYQQDPGMELHLIHYSYGVNSTEKGDLSSESTVSRIRTEHFPLTLESARPSHTSQYLCATGKRGLTDTQYFGPGTRLTVL.

By sample share, this clone is medium-sized. This chain uses TRBV9 with TRBJ1-3; maybe TRBD1 (5 bases). The CDR3 consists of 15 residues. Germline V CDR1 and CDR2: SGDLS, YYNGEE. The V and J ends lost 3 bases and 0 bases respectively, with 10 bases between them. CDR3 protein: CASSAGFSSGNTIYF. The CDR3 DNA reads as TGTGCCAGCAGCGCAGGGTTTAGCTCTGGAAACACCATATATTTT. Together with reference TRBV9 and TRBJ1-3, the CDR3 gives the full variable domain: DSGVTQTPKHLITATGQRVTLRCSPRSGDLSVYWYQQSLDQGLQFLIQYYNGEERAKGNILERFSAQQFPDLHSELNLSSLELGDSALYFCASSAGFSSGNTIYFGEGSWLTVV.